Each of the 4 T cell receptor beta chains below was sequenced from the same sample in a study of a mutant IDH1 vaccine in newly diagnosed glioma. Produced via immunoSEQ multiplex PCR; TCRdb's table is partial and in-frame only. The sample shows 15,000 to 20,000 clones, just under 80% of them seen only once. The time point: baseline, week 1 (first vaccination visit). As for treatment: pre-vaccination baseline after standard-of-care therapy. The sample here was PBMCs, taken from a glioma patient treated with radiotherapy, temozolomide or both. Receptors were obtained from a man in his forties with glioma.

The chain combines TRBV23-1 with TRBJ2-5, with 7 bases aligning to TRBD2. TRBV23-1 is labeled an ORF, and its function is uncertain. The CDR3 totals 12 residues. The trim removed 5 bases at V and 3 bases at J, leaving 0 bases unmatched. The CDR3 loop reads CASSGGEETQYF. The CDR3 DNA is TGCGCCAGCAGTGGGGGGGAAGAGACCCAGTACTTC.

The rearrangement links TRBV7-2 to TRBJ2-2, with a possible D match to TRBD1 (6 bases). This CDR3 comprises 14 residues. Trimming took off 4 bases at V and 4 bases at J, with 10 bases between the two ends. The germline CDR1 and CDR2 sequences are SGHTA and FQGNSA. CDR3 nucleotides: TGTGCCAGCAGCTCCTTCAGGGGCACCGGGGAGCTGTTTTTT. This codes for CASSSFRGTGELFF.

This sequence joins TRBV6-6 and TRBJ1-1, with unresolved D. Germline CDR1 and CDR2: MNHNY and SVGAGI (reference sequence). Deletions cut 6 bases from V and 2 bases from J, with 10 bases between. CDR3 length: 13 residues. The CDR3 spells CASRLDTNTEAFF. For the CDR3, the DNA is TGTGCCAGCAGGTTGGATACAAACACTGAAGCTTTCTTT.

The chain couples TRBV11-2 to TRBJ1-1; D remains unclear. Between the trimmed V and J ends, which lost 2 bases and 1 base, there was a span of 8 bases. This CDR3 region has 14 residues. The germline V gene has CDR1 SGHAT and CDR2 FQNNGV. The DNA of the CDR3 is TGTGCCAGCAGCTTATCGGTCTCGAACACTGAAGCTTTCTTT. It specifies CASSLSVSNTEAFF.